These 23 T cell receptor beta chains were all obtained from the same sample, sequenced in a study of T cells after yellow fever vaccination. TCRdb called the 5' RACE reads again in MiXCR, with one record for every CDR3 protein. In the table there are 500,000 to 650,000 distinct CDR3 sequences, roughly an eighth of which are singletons. Sequenced here: PBMCs, sampled on the day of the yellow fever booster vaccination. These TCRs come from a young man who received the YFV17D yellow fever vaccine.

This chain connects TRBV12-3 or TRBV12-4 to TRBJ2-3; 12 bases are shared with TRBD2. Trimming cost V 6 bases and J 5 bases; bases outside gene matches: 6. This CDR3 is built from 15 residues. Here the CDR3 reads CASSYGGLAGDTQYF. CDR3 DNA: TGTGCCAGCAGCTACGGGGGACTAGCGGGAGATACGCAGTATTTT.

In this sample, this clonotype turned up a few times. CDR3 residues: CAGGTSGKMGEQYF. The CDR3 nucleotides read TGTGCCGGGGGGACTAGCGGGAAAATGGGCGAGCAGTACTTC. The chain recombines TRBV10-3 with TRBJ2-7; 13 bases fit TRBD2. The CDR3 is made up of 14 amino acids. CDR1 is ENHRY, CDR2 SYGVKD, per germline. The V segment lost 11 bases and the J segment 6 bases; nucleotides outside the gene matches: 10.

This clonotype was seen repeatedly, ten times or more. The CDR3 sequence is CASRPDYFQETQYF. CDR3 in DNA: TGTGCCAGCAGGCCGGACTATTTCCAAGAGACCCAGTACTTC. The V gene is TRBV7-2, the J gene TRBJ2-5; the D gene is possibly TRBD2 (6 bases). The CDR3 contains 14 residues. Germline CDR1 and CDR2: SGHTA and FQGNSA. Trimming left V 6 bases short and J 1 base short, with 12 bases between.

The chain uses TRBV20-1 and TRBJ2-5; TRBD1 is a possible D gene (5 bases). Deletions cut 6 bases from V and 4 bases from J, with 12 bases between. The length of the CDR3 is 12 residues. CDR1 DFQATT and CDR2 SNEGSKA come from the germline V gene (reference sequence). The CDR3 sequence is CSAAGLIETQYF. DNA for the CDR3: TGCAGTGCGGCAGGGTTGATAGAGACCCAGTACTTC.

The chain couples TRBV12-3 or TRBV12-4 to TRBJ2-7, with D unresolved. The CDR3 is 12 residues long. V lost 6 bases and J lost 2, with 8 bases in between. CDR3 coding DNA: TGTGCCAGCAGAGACGTCACCTACGAGCAGTACTTC. This encodes CASRDVTYEQYF.

V gene TRBV28 combines with J gene TRBJ1-5; tentatively, D is TRBD1 (6 bases). CDR3 length equals 15 residues. Germline V CDR1 and CDR2: MDHEN, SYDVKM. V lost 4 bases to trimming and J lost 1 base, with 11 bases between them. DNA for the CDR3: TGTGCCAGCAGTTCCTCTCAGGGGAGCAATCAGCCCCAGCATTTT. Translated: CASSSSQGSNQPQHF. The complete variable domain, with remaining parts taken from reference TRBV28 and TRBJ1-5, reads DVKVTQSSRYLVKRTGEKVFLECVQDMDHENMFWYRQDPGLGLRLIYFSYDVKMKEKGDIPEGYSVSREKKERFSLILESASTNQTSMYLCASSSSQGSNQPQHFGDGTRLSIL.

In this sample, this clonotype turned up a few times. This chain connects TRBV7-9 to TRBJ1-1; D might be TRBD1 (6 bases). Looked up from germline, CDR1 is SEHNR and CDR2 is FQNEAQ (reference sequence). Trimming removed 2 bases at V and 6 bases at J, with 22 bases between. The CDR3 totals 17 residues. The CDR3 is CASSLMAGILKGAEAFF. In DNA, the CDR3 is TGTGCCAGCAGCTTAATGGCAGGGATTCTGAAGGGGGCTGAAGCTTTCTTT.

This chain links TRBV2 with TRBJ2-2; TRBD1 aligns across 7 bases. This CDR3 has 14 amino acids. V dropped 6 bases and J dropped 1; count of bases not matched to a gene: 2. Germline CDR1 is SNHLY and CDR2 is FYNNEI. Here the CDR3 reads CASRDRRNTGELFF. CDR3 bases: TGTGCCAGCAGGGACAGGAGGAACACCGGGGAGCTGTTTTTT.

The J gene is TRBJ2-3, the V gene TRBV29-1; D gene uncertain. V dropped 7 bases and J dropped 2 bases, with 13 bases sitting between them. Germline V gives CDR1 SQVTM, CDR2 ANQGSEA. This CDR3 is built from 13 residues. CDR3 in DNA: TGCAGCGCAGACCCGGCAAACACAGATACGCAGTATTTT. Encoded protein: CSADPANTDTQYF.

The chain joins TRBV12-3 or TRBV12-4 to TRBJ2-1; D remains ambiguous. Trimming removed 1 base at V and 9 bases at J, with 13 bases between. CDR3 size: 14 residues. CDR3 loop: CASSLGVAFVEQFF. CDR3 nucleotide sequence: TGTGCCAGCAGTTTAGGGGTCGCGTTCGTTGAGCAGTTCTTC.

This clonotype was recorded a few times. V usage is TRBV29-1 and J usage is TRBJ2-6, with D perhaps TRBD1 or TRBD2 (5 bases each). Deletions cut 6 bases from V and 0 bases from J, with 12 bases between. CDR1 SQVTM and CDR2 ANQGSEA come from the germline V gene. The CDR3 is 15 residues long. The CDR3 protein is CSVGTWGSGANVLTF. Here the CDR3 DNA reads TGCAGCGTCGGGACGTGGGGCTCTGGGGCCAACGTCCTGACTTTC.

This chain connects TRBV6-5 to TRBJ1-6; no clear D gene. Germline CDR1 MNHEY, CDR2 SVGAGI. The CDR3 is made up of 13 amino acids. V was trimmed by 2 bases and J by 7 bases, leaving 6 bases between them. As DNA, the CDR3 is TGTGCCAGCAGTTACACACGGAATTCACCCCTCCACTTT. This encodes CASSYTRNSPLHF.

This clonotype turned up a few times. The rearrangement uses TRBV27 and TRBJ1-6; D gene unclear. Trimming took 3 bases from V and 6 from J, leaving 12 bases between them. This CDR3 has 15 amino acids. Per the germline V gene, CDR1 is MNHEY and CDR2 is SMNVEV (reference sequence). The CDR3 nucleotides read TGTGCCAGCAGTTTCGGGCCCGGCCCTAATTCACCCCTCCACTTT. It codes for CASSFGPGPNSPLHF.

The rearrangement joins TRBV12-3 or TRBV12-4 to TRBJ2-4, with D maybe TRBD1 (6 bases). The V end lost 3 bases, the J end lost 4 bases, and 13 bases lay between the germline ends. CDR3 length: 15 residues. CDR3 nucleotides: TGTGCCAGCAGTTTGATACAGGGTCTTAAAAACATTCAGTACTTC. The encoded protein is CASSLIQGLKNIQYF.

V usage is TRBV28 and J usage is TRBJ2-5, with D tentatively TRBD1 (6 bases). Trimming removed 4 bases from V and 2 bases from J, with 14 bases in between. The CDR3 consists of 15 residues. Germline CDR1 reads MDHEN; CDR2 reads SYDVKM. The CDR3 DNA reads TGTGCCAGCAGTTCGCTGCAGCAGGGGCAAGAGACCCAGTACTTC. Translated, it gives CASSSLQQGQETQYF.

This rearrangement joins TRBV6-5 to TRBJ2-7, with D possibly being TRBD1 (6 bases). V gave up 5 bases and J gave up 4 bases, with 15 bases separating them. CDR1 and CDR2 from the germline V gene are MNHEY and SVGAGI. The length of the CDR3 is 14 residues. This CDR3 is CASSRQVAYYEQYF. DNA of the CDR3: TGTGCCAGCAGTCGACAGGTAGCTTATTACGAGCAGTACTTC.

The chain links TRBV7-9 to TRBJ2-3; 9 bases fit TRBD2. This CDR3 spans 16 amino acids. Trimming took 6 bases from V and 10 from J; bases not matched to a gene: 17. Per the germline V gene, CDR1 is SEHNR and CDR2 is FQNEAQ (reference sequence). CDR3 sequence: CASSTPLAGNILAQYF. The CDR3 bases are TGTGCCAGCAGTACTCCTCTAGCGGGAAATATACTGGCGCAGTATTTT.

CDR3 residues: CASSQGQSNSPLHF. The DNA for the CDR3 is TGTGCCAGCAGTCAGGGACAGAGTAATTCACCCCTCCACTTT. The chain carries TRBV12-3 or TRBV12-4 and TRBJ1-6; 7 bases are a match to TRBD1. Trimming took 5 bases from V and 6 from J; bases not matched to a gene: 4. The CDR3 is 14 residues long.

This clonotype has more than one count but fewer than ten. The chain uses TRBV20-1 and TRBJ2-4; 9 bases are a match to TRBD1. V was pared by 5 bases and J by 1 base, with 6 bases of the junction left unmatched. The CDR3 runs 15 residues. Germline-derived CDR1 and CDR2 are DFQATT and SNEGSKA (reference sequence). Here the CDR3 reads CSALRTGAAKNIQYF. CDR3 in DNA: TGCAGTGCTCTTCGGACAGGGGCGGCCAAAAACATTCAGTACTTC.

This clonotype has a handful of counts. The J gene is TRBJ1-1, the V gene TRBV4-3; D is undetermined. Germline CDR1 LGHNA, CDR2 YSLEER. V lost 3 bases to trimming and J lost 4 bases, with 12 bases between them. This CDR3 has 14 residues. CDR3 nucleotide sequence: TGCGCCAGCAGCCACCAGGTTTTGAGCACTGAAGCTTTCTTT. This sequence encodes CASSHQVLSTEAFF.

This clonotype was seen a few times. The gene calls are TRBV12-3 or TRBV12-4 and TRBJ2-1, with D perhaps TRBD2 (6 bases). This CDR3 is built from 13 residues. V was shortened by 7 bases and J by 5 bases, with 12 bases between the two germline ends. The CDR3 DNA sequence: TGTGCCAGCAAGGGCGGGACGAACAATGAGCAGTTCTTC. The encoded protein is CASKGGTNNEQFF.

The chain carries TRBV20-1 and TRBJ1-5, with D maybe TRBD1 (6 bases). Germline V gives CDR1 DFQATT, CDR2 SNEGSKA (reference sequence). V shed 5 bases and J shed 4 bases, with 18 bases lying between them. CDR3 length equals 15 residues. CDR3 region: CSASHGGRGNQPQHF. The CDR3, as DNA: TGCAGTGCTTCCCATGGGGGGCGGGGGAATCAGCCCCAGCATTTT.

The chain joins TRBV15 to TRBJ2-7; D might be TRBD1 (5 bases). This CDR3 is 13 amino acids long. Deletions cut 3 bases from V and 2 bases from J, with 8 bases between. CDR1 LNHNV and CDR2 YYDKDF come from the germline V gene (reference sequence). CDR3 loop: CATSSDSTYEQYF. The CDR3 DNA is TGTGCCACCAGCAGCGACAGCACCTACGAGCAGTACTTC. Looking up the rest from reference TRBV15 and TRBJ2-7 gives the full variable domain: DAMVIQNPRYQVTQFGKPVTLSCSQTLNHNVMYWYQQKSSQAPKLLFHYYDKDFNNEADTPDNFQSRRPNTSFCFLDIRSPGLGDTAMYLCATSSDSTYEQYFGPGTRLTVT.